Listed below are T cell receptor beta chains from one sample, sequenced in a study of T cell changes during pregnancy in multiple sclerosis. Some clones are missing from TCRdb's copy, which holds only in-frame ones; the method was immunoSEQ multiplex PCR. The table records some 70,000 clones, under 90% of them present only once. Material: peripheral blood, obtained after pregnancy. The receptors come from a female donor in good health, enrolled as a control in a pregnancy study. The CDR3 runs from the conserved cysteine through the conserved F or W. The order of the fields is D gene, V gene, clone size, J gene, CDR3 DNA, CDR3 protein. D genes are given only for firm matches. Size is omitted from some rows. Given values are once, few, many or a class for expanded clones.

>TRBD2|TRBV5-1|-|TRBJ2-3
TGCGCCAGCAGCTTGGGAGCGGGGGGGCGAAGAAGCACAGATACGCAGTATTTT
CASSLGAGGRRSTDTQYF
>-|TRBV7-8|-|TRBJ1-5
TGTGCCAGCAGCCCTCAGGGTGGCAATCAGCCCCAGCATTTT
CASSPQGGNQPQHF
>-|TRBV7-8|-|TRBJ1-1
TGTGCCAGCAGCTATGGGGGGGACATTGGCGAAGCTTTCTTT
CASSYGGDIGEAFF
>-|TRBV18|few|TRBJ1-5
TGTGCCAGCTCATCGACAGAAAATCAGCCCCAGCATTTT
CASSSTENQPQHF
>-|TRBV9|-|TRBJ1-1
TGTGCCAGCAGCGTAGAGGGGGGGCGTGCCACTGAAGCTTTCTTT
CASSVEGGRATEAFF
>TRBD1|TRBV5-1|-|TRBJ1-1
TGCGCCAGCAGCTTGGGAGGGGGCGGGAGGAGCACTGAAGCTTTCTTT
CASSLGGGGRSTEAFF
>-|TRBV6-5|once|TRBJ1-6
TGTGCCAGCAGTTACGGGGCGCGGAATTCACCCCTCCACTTT
CASSYGARNSPLHF
>-|TRBV20-1|-|TRBJ2-3
TGCAGTAGCGGGTACACAGATACGCAGTATTTT
CSSGYTDTQYF
>TRBD1|TRBV5-4|-|TRBJ1-4
TGTGCCAGCAGCGGACGGGACAGGGGGCAAGAGGAGGAAAAACTGTTTTTT
CASSGRDRGQEEEKLFF
>-|TRBV6-5|-|TRBJ1-1
TGTGCCAGCAGTCTCACAGGGTACACTGAAGCTTTCTTT
CASSLTGYTEAFF
>-|TRBV4-1|-|TRBJ2-5
TGCGCCAGCAGCCAAGTGGGGGGAGCGACCCAGTACTTC
CASSQVGGATQYF
>-|TRBV6-5|-|TRBJ1-2
TGTGCCAGCAGTCTCCAGGGTTCCAACTATGGCTACACCTTC
CASSLQGSNYGYTF
>-|TRBV7-9|once|TRBJ2-5
TGTGCCAGCAGCTTTCCGGGGAATCAAGAGACCCAGTACTTC
CASSFPGNQETQYF
>-|TRBV10-2|few|TRBJ1-5
TGCGCCAGCAGTGAGATAGATCAGCCCCAGCATTTT
CASSEIDQPQHF
>-|TRBV5-6|-|TRBJ1-1
TGTGCCAGCAGATTTCGGGGAGGCCAGAACACTGAAGCTTTCTTT
CASRFRGGQNTEAFF
>-|TRBV11-2|-|TRBJ1-4
TGTGCCAGCACCCCCGGGGGGAATAGGGAAAAACTGTTTTTT
CASTPGGNREKLFF
>TRBD1|TRBV2|-|TRBJ2-7
TGTGCCAGCAGTGACTGGACAGGCCTGGACGAGCAGTACTTC
CASSDWTGLDEQYF
>TRBD2|TRBV5-1|-|TRBJ2-4
TGCGCCAGCAGCTCAGCCGGGGGGGGCAAAAACATTCAGTACTTC
CASSSAGGGKNIQYF
>TRBD1|TRBV25-1|-|TRBJ1-1
TGTGCCAGCACGCAACAGGGGTTGGGCACTGAAGCTTTCTTT
CASTQQGLGTEAFF
>TRBD1|TRBV5-4|-|TRBJ1-2
TGTGCCAGCAGCCCGGACAGGAACTATGGCTACACCTTC
CASSPDRNYGYTF
>-|TRBV10-3|-|TRBJ2-1
TGTGCCATCAGCAGGACTTCCGACTATAACAATGAGCAGTTCTTC
CAISRTSDYNNEQFF
>-|TRBV23-1|once|TRBJ2-7
TGCGCCAGCAGTCAACCCGACCTCAGGGACGAGCAGTACTTC
CASSQPDLRDEQYF
>-|TRBV30|-|TRBJ2-3
TGTGCCTTGGAAGGGGGGGCCACCGTAGATACGCAGTATTTT
CALEGGATVDTQYF
>-|TRBV4-3|-|TRBJ1-1
TGCGCCAGCAGCGAGGGGCCGTCGGGACACCAGAACACTGAAGCTTTCTTT
CASSEGPSGHQNTEAFF
>-|TRBV5-1|once|TRBJ1-1
TGCGCCAGCAGCTCGGGGGCCCAGCGGGGCACTGAAGCTTTCTTT
CASSSGAQRGTEAFF
>TRBD1|TRBV6-5|-|TRBJ1-3
TGTGCCAGCAGTTACGGGACAGGTGGAAACACCATATATTTT
CASSYGTGGNTIYF
>-|TRBV5-1|-|TRBJ1-1
TGCGCCAGCAGCCTCAAGGGGGGGTCCTCCTCCACTGAAGCTTTCTTT
CASSLKGGSSSTEAFF